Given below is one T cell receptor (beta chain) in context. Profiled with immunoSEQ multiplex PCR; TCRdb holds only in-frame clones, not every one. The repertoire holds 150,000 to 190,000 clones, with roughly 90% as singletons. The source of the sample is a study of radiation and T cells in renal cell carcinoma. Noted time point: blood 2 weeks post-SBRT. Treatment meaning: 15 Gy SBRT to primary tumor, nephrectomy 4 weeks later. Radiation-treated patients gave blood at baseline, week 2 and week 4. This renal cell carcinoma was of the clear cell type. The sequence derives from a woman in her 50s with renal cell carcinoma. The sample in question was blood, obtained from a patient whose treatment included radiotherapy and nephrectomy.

CDR3 coding DNA: TGCGCCAGCAGCCAAGATCGGACCCCAAGGTCCGATGAGCAGTTCTTC. Its translation: CASSQDRTPRSDEQFF. The V gene is TRBV4-1, the J gene TRBJ2-1; no clear D. Trimming took off 0 bases at V and 8 bases at J, with 17 bases between the two ends. CDR3 size: 16 residues. Germline CDR1 MGHRA, CDR2 YSYEKL.